The present T cell receptor (beta chain) was sequenced within a study of blood T cell repertoires in COVID-19. Across the study: PBMCs, B-cell-depleted T cells, or T cells were the source of the cDNA or gDNA that made up the material.

Trimming stripped 3 bases from V and 4 bases from J, with 12 bases between. The CDR3 totals 14 residues. Germline CDR1 MNHEY, CDR2 SVGAGI. Original methodology: Cell counts per sample came from amplifying reference gene primers. TCRdb keeps only in-frame clones here, not all; method: immunoSEQ multiplex PCR. That table is the source of V, J and clone size, and D and trimming were worked out from the DNA. The table includes about 270,000 clones, around 89% detected once. The chain recombines TRBV6-5 with TRBJ1-1; D uncertain. Sequenced input: PBMCs or T cells enriched from blood (not recorded which). The origin of this receptor is a woman aged 18 to 35 who had recovered from COVID-19. CDR3: CASSYGVGGTEAFF. DNA for the CDR3: TGTGCCAGCAGTTATGGGGTAGGAGGCACTGAAGCTTTCTTT.